A selection of T cell receptor beta chains follows, all from one sample in a study of shared clonotypes between healthy human individuals. TCRdb's table, derived via immunoSEQ multiplex PCR, lists solely in-frame clones and lacks some. This table holds some 1.1 million clones, roughly 80% found once. The sequencing input was memory CD4+ T cells from PBMCs. All receptors come from a young man in good health. Some clones in this sample may be carry-over from other donors' samples. Both conserved end residues are part of each CDR3. D genes are given only for firm matches. Clone size, where shown, is once, few, many, or a class for clones that have expanded.

cdr3_aa cdr3_nt j_call v_call clone_size d_call cdr3_length
CASSLGPNDSGNTIYF TGCGCCAGCAGCTTGGGGCCCAATGACTCTGGAAACACCATATATTTT TRBJ1-3 TRBV5-1 - - 16
CASTDRGGTGELFF TGTGCCAGCACCGACAGGGGTGGCACCGGGGAGCTGTTTTTT TRBJ2-2 TRBV27 few TRBD1 14
CASSLSSGKGTGELFF TGTGCCAGCAGCCTATCTAGCGGGAAGGGGACCGGGGAGCTGTTTTTT TRBJ2-2 TRBV7-2 - TRBD2 16
CASSSRASSRHNEQFF TGCGCCAGCAGCTCCAGGGCGTCCTCTCGCCACAATGAGCAGTTCTTC TRBJ2-1 TRBV5-1 - - 16
CASRQSTGSDQPQHF TGTGCCAGCAGGCAATCGACAGGTTCGGATCAGCCCCAGCATTTT TRBJ1-5 TRBV27 - - 15
CASSISERTPYGYTF TGTGCCAGTAGCATCTCTGAACGGACCCCCTATGGCTACACCTTC TRBJ1-2 TRBV19 - - 15
CAWSSGTDTQYF TGTGCCTGGAGTTCAGGGACAGATACGCAGTATTTT TRBJ2-3 TRBV30 - - 12
CASSKGVGCWAYEQYF TGTGCCAGCAGCAAAGGGGTGGGATGTTGGGCTTACGAGCAGTACTTC TRBJ2-7 TRBV21-1 - - 16
CASSKKGGRDRGSSGNQPQHF TGTGCCAGCAGCAAAAAGGGGGGCAGGGACAGGGGAAGTTCGGGCAATCAGCCCCAGCATTTT TRBJ1-5 TRBV21-1 - - 21
CASSLGTGDTDTQYF TGTGCCAGCAGCCTCGGGACAGGGGACACAGATACGCAGTATTTT TRBJ2-3 TRBV7-3 - TRBD1 15
CASSLGGVQETQYF TGTGCCAGCAGCTTGGGGGGGGTCCAAGAGACCCAGTACTTC TRBJ2-5 TRBV5-4 - - 14
CASSPGGGIQFF TGTGCCAGCAGCCCCGGGGGAGGCATTCAGTTCTTC TRBJ2-1 TRBV14 - - 12
CASSAPTGPTYGYTF TGTGCCAGCAGCGCACCGACAGGGCCGACCTATGGCTACACCTTC TRBJ1-2 TRBV9 - TRBD1 15
CASSLGGGNTEAFF TGTGCCAGCAGTTTGGGTGGGGGTAACACTGAAGCTTTCTTT TRBJ1-1 TRBV28 - - 14
CASSLSATGRTEAFF TGCGCCAGCAGCCTAAGCGCGACAGGGCGGACTGAAGCTTTCTTT TRBJ1-1 TRBV5-1 - TRBD1 15
CASSLGGTGDQPQHF TGTGCCAGCAGCTTGGGCGGGACTGGAGATCAGCCCCAGCATTTT TRBJ1-5 TRBV5-4 few - 15
CASSNSRQGGEQYF TGTGCCAGTAGCAACTCGCGACAGGGGGGAGAGCAGTACTTC TRBJ2-7 TRBV19 - TRBD1 14
CASSPYGGLAGAREQYF TGTGCCAGCAGCCCGTATGGAGGCCTAGCGGGAGCCCGGGAGCAGTACTTC TRBJ2-7 TRBV11-2 once TRBD2 17
CSVGSVSPYNEQFF TGCAGCGTTGGTTCGGTCAGCCCCTACAATGAGCAGTTCTTC TRBJ2-1 TRBV29-1 many - 14
CASSLGGEIYNEQFF TGTGCCAGCAGTTTAGGGGGGGAAATCTACAATGAGCAGTTCTTC TRBJ2-1 TRBV28 - TRBD2 15
CASSSGLAGAGETQYF TGCGCCAGCAGCTCCGGACTAGCGGGAGCGGGCGAGACCCAGTACTTC TRBJ2-5 TRBV5-1 once TRBD2 16
CASSLISRPLAEAFF TGTGCCAGCAGTTTAATTTCCAGGCCCCTCGCTGAAGCTTTCTTT TRBJ1-1 TRBV28 few - 15
CASSFTPGDGYTF TGTGCCAGCAGCTTTACCCCGGGGGATGGCTACACCTTC TRBJ1-2 TRBV7-2 - - 13
CASVRDGSYEQYF TGCGCCAGCGTCCGGGACGGCTCCTACGAGCAGTACTTC TRBJ2-7 TRBV5-1 once - 13
CASSLRGGPSEKLFF TGTGCCAGCAGCTTACGGGGGGGGCCTTCTGAAAAACTGTTTTTT TRBJ1-4 TRBV7-6 - - 15
CASSLSRGEKLFF TGTGCCAGCAGCTTATCCCGGGGTGAAAAACTGTTTTTT TRBJ1-4 TRBV7-3 - - 13
CASSEAPRNGYEQYF TGTGCCAGCAGTGAAGCGCCCCGTAACGGTTACGAGCAGTACTTC TRBJ2-7 TRBV6-1 - - 15